This passage covers 27 T cell receptor beta chains from one sample sequenced in a study of cytomegalovirus exposure and HLA in healthy donors. Primers: 60 Vbeta forward and 13 Jbeta reverse. Repertoires were generated with immunoSEQ multiplex PCR, while TCRdb's copy carries only in-frame clones and drops some. Of 120,000 to 150,000 clones in the sample, 61% were seen once. Sequencing was performed on PBMCs. These receptors originate from a male donor in good health and CMV-seronegative.

This chain uses TRBV28 with TRBJ1-6, with TRBD1 matching over 9 bases. The CDR3 sequence is 16 residues long. V gave up 6 bases and J gave up 7 bases; unmatched junction bases: 10. CDR1 and CDR2 from the germline V gene are MDHEN and SYDVKM. This chain's CDR3 is CASSLSQGAGNSPLHF. In DNA form, the CDR3 reads TGTGCCAGCAGCCTATCACAGGGGGCAGGAAATTCACCCCTCCACTTT.

J is TRBJ2-4 and V is TRBV5-1; D is possibly TRBD1 (6 bases). Germline V CDR1 and CDR2: SGHRS, YFSETQ. Trimming pared 1 base from V and 6 bases from J, leaving 8 bases between. CDR3 length equals 13 residues. As DNA, the CDR3 is TGCGCCAGCAGCTTGACAGGGCCAAACATTCAGTACTTC. It codes for CASSLTGPNIQYF.

On this clone itself: At one end the junction does not follow the germline gene, possibly because of a read error. The chain uses TRBV19 and TRBJ1-2, with TRBD1 matching over 8 bases. The CDR3 spans 14 residues. Germline assignment: CDR1 LNHDA and CDR2 SQIVND (reference sequence). CDR3 loop: CASTNRGLVDGYPF. CDR3 nucleotide sequence: TGTGCCAGTACCAACAGGGGGTTGGTGGATGGCTACCCCTTC.

The genes are TRBV7-2 and TRBJ1-3; maybe TRBD1 (5 bases). Germline V gene lookup returns CDR1 SGHTA and CDR2 FQGNSA. V dropped 5 bases and J dropped 2 bases, with 10 bases sitting between them. This CDR3 spans 14 amino acids. The CDR3 reads CASSQGSTGNTIYF. DNA for the CDR3: TGTGCCAGCAGCCAGGGATCAACTGGAAACACCATATATTTT.

The J gene is TRBJ2-7, the V gene TRBV2; 11 positions match TRBD2. The length of the CDR3 is 15 residues. CDR1 and CDR2 (germline): SNHLY, FYNNEI. With V trimmed by 5 bases and J by 3 bases, 6 bases remained unmatched. CDR3 bases: TGTGCCAGCAGTAAGGTAGCGGGGGGGGTCTACGAGCAGTACTTC. Residues: CASSKVAGGVYEQYF.

The chain combines TRBV5-1 with TRBJ2-4; TRBD2 agrees at 7 bases. The trim removed 8 bases at V and 6 bases at J, leaving 5 bases unmatched. Germline values: CDR1 SGHRS, CDR2 YFSETQ. CDR3 length equals 12 residues. DNA for the CDR3: TGCGCCAGTAAAGGGGAGGGAAACATTCAGTACTTC. This gives the protein CASKGEGNIQYF. The whole variable domain, remainder taken from reference TRBV5-1 and TRBJ2-4, is KAGVTQTPRYLIKTRGQQVTLSCSPISGHRSVSWYQQTPGQGLQFLFEYFSETQRNKGNFPGRFSGRQFSNSRSEMNVSTLELGDSALYLCASKGEGNIQYFGAGTRLSVL.

The chain employs TRBV5-8 and TRBJ2-7; 10 positions match TRBD2. Losses at the gene ends were 0 bases for V and 3 bases for J; bases not matched to a gene: 9. Germline V gene lookup returns CDR1 SGHTS and CDR2 YDEGEE. The CDR3 totals 17 residues. CDR3 region: CASSLASTSGANYEQYF. CDR3 nucleotide sequence: TGTGCCAGCAGCTTGGCGAGTACTAGCGGGGCCAACTACGAGCAGTACTTC. Looking up the rest from reference TRBV5-8 and TRBJ2-7 gives the full variable domain: EAGVTQSPTHLIKTRGQQATLRCSPISGHTSVYWYQQALGLGLQFLLWYDEGEERNRGNFPPRFSGRQFPNYSSELNVNALELEDSALYLCASSLASTSGANYEQYFGPGTRLTVT.

As regards this clone: At one end the junction does not follow the germline gene, possibly because of a read error. V is TRBV6-6 and J is TRBJ2-7; maybe TRBD1 (5 bases). This CDR3 spans 14 amino acids. Germline CDR1 and CDR2: MNHNY and SVGAGI (reference sequence). Here the CDR3 reads CASSYRGSSYGQYF. The CDR3 nucleotides read TGTGCCAGCAGTTACAGGGGAAGCTCCTACGGGCAGTACTTC.

The gene calls are TRBV2 and TRBJ2-3; perhaps TRBD1 as D (6 bases). Trimming removed 6 bases at V and 6 bases at J, with 10 bases between. The CDR3 has 12 amino acids. CDR1 SNHLY and CDR2 FYNNEI come from the germline V gene. The CDR3 loop is CASRLQGDTQYF. The CDR3 coding sequence is TGTGCCAGCAGATTACAGGGCGATACGCAGTATTTT.

This clone was detected only a few times. CDR3 nucleotides: TGTGCCAGCAGCTTAGGGGACAGGTGGGACACTGAAGCTTTCTTT. This translates into CASSLGDRWDTEAFF. The chain couples TRBV7-3 to TRBJ1-1, with 8 nucleotides matching TRBD1. Germline V gene sequence: CDR1 SGHTA, CDR2 FQGTGA. The CDR3 is 15 residues long. With 2 bases clipped from V and 3 bases from J, the junction kept 5 bases outside the gene matches.

This clone was counted a few times. The chain carries TRBV7-9 and TRBJ2-1; 10 bases map to TRBD2. Germline CDR1 reads SEHNR; CDR2 reads FQNEAQ (reference sequence). This CDR3 has 19 residues. Trimming cost V 1 base and J 0 bases; bases outside gene matches: 9. The CDR3 loop is CASSLVIAGGLSSYNEQFF. CDR3 nucleotide sequence: TGTGCCAGCAGCTTAGTTATAGCGGGGGGCCTTAGCTCCTACAATGAGCAGTTCTTC. The whole variable domain, filled in from reference TRBV7-9 and TRBJ2-1, reads DTGVSQNPRHKITKRGQNVTFRCDPISEHNRLYWYRQTLGQGPEFLTYFQNEAQLEKSRLLSDRFSAERPKGSFSTLEIQRTEQGDSAMYLCASSLVIAGGLSSYNEQFFGPGTRLTVL.

The V call is TRBV5-1, the J call TRBJ2-7, with 8 bases identical to TRBD2. CDR3 length equals 15 residues. Germline CDR1 and CDR2: SGHRS and YFSETQ. Trimming cost V 9 bases and J 3 bases; bases outside gene matches: 14. CDR3 sequence: CATSPGGGIGYEQYF. The CDR3 DNA is TGCGCCACCTCCCCGGGGGGGGGAATCGGCTACGAGCAGTACTTC.

This rearrangement joins TRBV7-9 to TRBJ1-1; the D is unclear. Germline lookup yields CDR1 SEHNR and CDR2 FQNEAQ (reference sequence). The V end was cut by 3 bases, the J end by 3 bases, with 2 bases between. The length of the CDR3 is 11 residues. The CDR3 protein is CASSFDTEAFF. In DNA, the CDR3 is TGTGCCAGCAGCTTCGACACTGAAGCTTTCTTT.

The chain joins TRBV7-2 to TRBJ1-6, with D unresolved. Trimming took off 2 bases at V and 10 bases at J, with 6 bases between the two ends. The germline CDR1 and CDR2 sequences are SGHTA and FQGNSA. The CDR3 is made up of 12 amino acids. CDR3 nucleotide sequence: TGTGCCAGCAGCTTACGTCCGTCACCCCTCCACTTT. As protein: CASSLRPSPLHF.

This chain joins TRBV6-1 and TRBJ1-1; the match to TRBD1 covers 8 bases. CDR1 MNHNS and CDR2 SASEGT come from the germline V gene. Trimming took 2 bases from V and 5 from J; bases not matched to a gene: 4. The CDR3 is 14 amino acids. The CDR3 spells CASSETGGWTEAFF. Written as DNA, the CDR3 is TGTGCCAGCAGTGAAACAGGGGGTTGGACTGAAGCTTTCTTT.

V usage is TRBV27 and J usage is TRBJ1-2, with TRBD1 identical over 8 bases. CDR3 size: 16 residues. The ends lost 5 bases at V and 0 bases at J; junction bases unmatched: 8. Germline CDR1 and CDR2: MNHEY and SMNVEV (reference sequence). The chain's CDR3 is CASSPGTGWSNYGYTF. The CDR3 DNA reads as TGTGCCAGCAGTCCCGGGACAGGATGGTCTAACTATGGCTACACCTTC.

The CDR3 protein is CASSELQGTSEQYF. CDR3 nucleotide sequence: TGTGCCAGCAGTGAGTTACAGGGGACCTCCGAGCAGTACTTC. V is TRBV6-1 and J is TRBJ2-7; 7 bases are shared with TRBD1. The length of the CDR3 is 14 residues. V was pared by 3 bases and J by 6 bases, with 8 bases of the junction left unmatched. CDR1 is MNHNS and CDR2 is SASEGT in the germline V gene.

A few counts support this clone. The gene calls are TRBV29-1 and TRBJ1-1; D gene unclear. CDR3 length: 10 amino acids. Germline lookup yields CDR1 SQVTM and CDR2 ANQGSEA. The V and J ends lost 7 bases and 5 bases respectively, with 8 bases between them. The CDR3 here is CSGSETEAFF. The CDR3 DNA is TGCAGCGGTAGTGAAACTGAAGCTTTCTTT.

The CDR3 DNA sequence: TGTGCCAGCAGCCAAGGGACGCGGGGCCCCACAGATACGCAGTATTTT. It is translated as CASSQGTRGPTDTQYF. This rearrangement joins TRBV14 to TRBJ2-3, with D perhaps matching TRBD2 (6 bases). The ends were cut back, 1 base at V and 2 bases at J, with 13 bases in the middle. Germline CDR1 is SGHDN and CDR2 is FVKESK. The CDR3 contains 16 residues.

The table lists this clone with a few counts. This chain joins TRBV28 and TRBJ1-2; the match to TRBD1 covers 8 bases. V was clipped by 6 bases and J by 6 bases; unmatched bases: 6. Germline V gene lookup returns CDR1 MDHEN and CDR2 SYDVKM. CDR3 length equals 13 residues. CDR3 in amino acids: CASRAGGVDGYTF. As DNA, the CDR3 is TGTGCCAGCAGGGCAGGGGGCGTCGATGGCTACACCTTC.

This chain joins TRBV5-4 and TRBJ2-2; D unclear. Germline V CDR1 and CDR2: SGHNT, YYREEE (reference sequence). Trimming cost V 1 base and J 3 bases, with 10 bases left between them. This CDR3 has 15 residues. CDR3 in DNA: TGTGCCAGCAGCTTGTTGGCGGAACACACCGGGGAGCTGTTTTTT. It yields the protein CASSLLAEHTGELFF.

V usage is TRBV5-1 and J usage is TRBJ2-1; TRBD2 agrees at 12 bases. Looked up from germline, CDR1 is SGHRS and CDR2 is YFSETQ. V lost 0 bases and J lost 9; bases outside the gene matches: 7. This CDR3 contains 16 residues. The CDR3 nucleotides read TGCGCCAGCAGCTTGGCCGCGCTAGCGGGGGGGACTGAGCAGTTCTTC. Translation gives CASSLAALAGGTEQFF.

This clone was observed a handful of times. V usage is TRBV30 and J usage is TRBJ2-5, with D possibly being TRBD2 (6 bases). The CDR3 length is 14 residues. From germline, CDR1 is GTSNPN and CDR2 SVGIG (reference sequence). The V end was cut by 8 bases, the J end by 4 bases, with 20 bases between. Written as DNA, the CDR3 is TGTGCCGGGGGGTTTTCGGGCAGTCCAGAGACCCAGTACTTC. Protein product: CAGGFSGSPETQYF.

A remark on this clone: The junction does not match germline at one end; this may be a read error. The genes are TRBV27 and TRBJ2-1; D is perhaps TRBD2 (5 bases). The CDR3 contains 13 residues. From germline, CDR1 is MNHEY and CDR2 SMNVEV (reference sequence). The CDR3 bases are TGTGCCAGCAGTTTGGACTCCTACAGTGAGCAGTTCTTC. Translating it yields CASSLDSYSEQFF.

The CDR3 spells CASSLEGGIEKLFF. The DNA of the CDR3 is TGCGCCAGCAGCTTGGAGGGGGGGATTGAAAAACTGTTTTTT. The chain is built from TRBV5-1 and TRBJ1-4; possible D gene TRBD1, 6 bases. Between the trimmed V and J ends, which lost 0 bases and 7 bases, there was a span of 10 bases. The germline CDR1 and CDR2 sequences are SGHRS and YFSETQ. The CDR3 is made up of 14 amino acids.

This clone was observed a single time. The chain has TRBV7-6 and TRBJ2-1, with D perhaps matching TRBD2 (7 bases). The germline gives CDR1 SGHVS, CDR2 FNYEAQ. V dropped 1 base and J dropped 2 bases, with 15 bases sitting between them. The CDR3 sequence is 17 residues long. DNA of the CDR3: TGTGCCAGCAGCTTAGTTCCCCCGGGGGGCACCTACAATGAGCAGTTCTTC. Its translation: CASSLVPPGGTYNEQFF.

The J gene is TRBJ2-1, the V gene TRBV11-1, with 8 bases fitting TRBD1. The germline V gene has CDR1 SGHAT and CDR2 FQDESV (reference sequence). The CDR3 extends over 14 amino acids. The trim removed 5 bases at V and 5 bases at J, leaving 5 bases unmatched. DNA for the CDR3: TGTGCCAGCAGCCAGTACAGGGGGGACAATGAGCAGTTCTTC. As protein: CASSQYRGDNEQFF.